This TCR beta chain was sequenced during a study of cytomegalovirus exposure and HLA in healthy donors. The CDR3 loop spans 13 amino acids. Germline CDR1 reads SGHRS; CDR2 reads YFSETQ. V was cut by 8 bases and J by 6 bases, with 12 bases left in between. 13 Jbeta primers and 60 Vbeta primers were used for the PCR. The repertoire was sequenced with immunoSEQ multiplex PCR; TCRdb's copy has only in-frame clones and lacks some. Altogether 180,000 or so clones are present, over 75% being singletons, with the ten largest covering 0.08% to 0.1%. Concerning this clone itself: Other DNA variants within this sample encode the same CDR3.

Sequencing was done on a sample of PBMCs. The J gene is TRBJ1-6, the V gene TRBV5-1; TRBD1 is a possible D gene (5 bases). The TCR originated in a boy under 10 years old in good health and CMV-seronegative. The CDR3 region has the DNA TGCGCCAGTTCCAGGGATAGTAATTCACCCCTCCACTTT. Its translation: CASSRDSNSPLHF.